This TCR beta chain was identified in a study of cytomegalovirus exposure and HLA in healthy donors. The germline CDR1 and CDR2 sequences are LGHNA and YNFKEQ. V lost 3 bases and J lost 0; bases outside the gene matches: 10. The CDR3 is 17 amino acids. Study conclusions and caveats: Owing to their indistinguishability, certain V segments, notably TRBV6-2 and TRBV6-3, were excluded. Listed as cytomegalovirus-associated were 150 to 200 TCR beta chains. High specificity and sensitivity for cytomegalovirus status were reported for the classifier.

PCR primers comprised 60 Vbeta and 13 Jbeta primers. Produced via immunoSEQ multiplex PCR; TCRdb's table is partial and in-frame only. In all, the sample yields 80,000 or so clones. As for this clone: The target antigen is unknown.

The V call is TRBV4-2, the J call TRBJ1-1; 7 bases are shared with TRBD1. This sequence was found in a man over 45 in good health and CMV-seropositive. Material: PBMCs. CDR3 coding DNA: TGTGCCAGCAGCCAGAAGGACAGGCGAACCATGAACACTGAAGCTTTCTTT. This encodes CASSQKDRRTMNTEAFF.